This TCR beta chain was recorded in a study of blood T cell repertoires in COVID-19. The wider study: T cells, B-cell-depleted T cells, or PBMCs supplied cDNA or gDNA.

Clones were sequenced by immunoSEQ multiplex PCR, and TCRdb holds only the in-frame ones, with some missing. The data contain 200,000 to 300,000 clones, 87% of them singletons. Germline V CDR1 and CDR2: KGHSH, LQKENI. This CDR3 spans 13 amino acids. This chain joins TRBV18 and TRBJ1-1; TRBD1 aligns across 7 bases. Sequenced input: peripheral blood. The receptor was derived from a woman aged 40 to 50 who had recovered from COVID-19. Here the CDR3 reads CAGRGYGNTEAFF. In nucleotides, the CDR3 is TGTGCGGGCAGGGGGTATGGGAACACTGAAGCTTTCTTT.